The next 8 T cell receptor beta chains were all read from a single sample in a study of cytomegalovirus exposure and HLA in healthy donors. Primers included in the PCR were 60 Vbeta and 13 Jbeta primers. Clones were read by immunoSEQ multiplex PCR, and TCRdb kept only the in-frame ones, dropping some. This table holds around 130,000 clones, less than 85% found once. Sequencing was done on a sample of PBMCs. These receptors all come from a young man in good health and CMV-seronegative.

The chain combines TRBV7-9 with TRBJ2-7, with D unclear. This CDR3 has 13 amino acids. Trimming removed 0 bases at V and 5 bases at J, with 8 bases between. Germline V CDR1 and CDR2: SEHNR, FQNEAQ (reference sequence). The CDR3 loop is CASSLAITDEQYF. The CDR3 DNA reads as TGTGCCAGCAGCTTAGCGATAACAGACGAGCAGTACTTC.

The rearrangement links TRBV10-1 to TRBJ2-3; unclear D gene. The germline V gene has CDR1 WNHNN and CDR2 SYGVQD (reference sequence). The length of the CDR3 is 12 residues. Trimming stripped 5 bases from V and 3 bases from J, with 6 bases between. CDR3 DNA: TGCGCCAGCAGTTTAACTACAGATACGCAGTATTTT. It translates to CASSLTTDTQYF.

The chain has TRBV4-1 and TRBJ2-2, with 9 bases lining up with TRBD1. J lost 8 bases, V lost 0 bases, and 10 bases had no gene match. The CDR3 consists of 17 residues. The germline CDR1 and CDR2 sequences are MGHRA and YSYEKL. The CDR3 region has the DNA TGCGCCAGCAGCCAAGAGGGGACAGGGCGCCTCGGGGGGGAGCTGTTTTTT. Its translation: CASSQEGTGRLGGELFF.

This clone was observed a handful of times. The V call is TRBV9, the J call TRBJ2-1; D might be TRBD2 (6 bases). There are 15 residues in the CDR3. V lost 0 bases and J lost 4, with 11 bases in between. CDR1 and CDR2 from the germline V gene are SGDLS and YYNGEE. The CDR3 region is CASSVAGVGYNEQFF. CDR3 DNA sequence: TGTGCCAGCAGCGTAGCGGGAGTGGGGTACAATGAGCAGTTCTTC.

This chain connects TRBV28 to TRBJ2-6; D perhaps matches TRBD2 (5 bases). V lost 6 bases and J 2 bases, leaving 17 bases between the germline ends. CDR1 MDHEN and CDR2 SYDVKM come from the germline V gene. CDR3 length equals 17 residues. The DNA for the CDR3 is TGTGCCAGCAGGACTGGAGGTTCTGAGGCTGGGGCCAACGTCCTGACTTTC. Amino acids: CASRTGGSEAGANVLTF.

The gene calls are TRBV12-5 and TRBJ1-2; unclear D gene. V was pared by 1 base and J by 4 bases, with 16 bases between. Germline V gene lookup returns CDR1 LGHNT and CDR2 FRNRAP. CDR3 length equals 16 residues. The CDR3 loop reads CASGLARLSTVYGYTF. As DNA, the CDR3 is TGTGCTAGTGGTTTGGCGAGACTTTCGACCGTCTATGGCTACACCTTC.

Note on this clone: At one end, the junction sequence differs from germline, possibly due to a read error. The rearrangement joins TRBV11-2 to TRBJ1-2, with 7 positions matching TRBD1. The CDR3 sequence is 13 residues long. CDR1 and CDR2 (germline): SGHAT, FQNNGV. The CDR3 sequence is CASSDFKGAGYPF. In DNA, the CDR3 is TGTGCCAGCAGCGACTTTAAGGGGGCCGGCTACCCCTTC.

The V gene is TRBV10-3, the J gene TRBJ2-1; no clear D gene. Germline V gene data show CDR1 as ENHRY and CDR2 as SYGVKD. The CDR3 runs 14 residues. Trimming removed 0 bases from V and 2 bases from J, with 5 bases in between. CDR3 sequence reads: CAISESPTYNEQFF. The DNA of the CDR3 is TGTGCCATCAGTGAGTCGCCTACCTACAATGAGCAGTTCTTC.